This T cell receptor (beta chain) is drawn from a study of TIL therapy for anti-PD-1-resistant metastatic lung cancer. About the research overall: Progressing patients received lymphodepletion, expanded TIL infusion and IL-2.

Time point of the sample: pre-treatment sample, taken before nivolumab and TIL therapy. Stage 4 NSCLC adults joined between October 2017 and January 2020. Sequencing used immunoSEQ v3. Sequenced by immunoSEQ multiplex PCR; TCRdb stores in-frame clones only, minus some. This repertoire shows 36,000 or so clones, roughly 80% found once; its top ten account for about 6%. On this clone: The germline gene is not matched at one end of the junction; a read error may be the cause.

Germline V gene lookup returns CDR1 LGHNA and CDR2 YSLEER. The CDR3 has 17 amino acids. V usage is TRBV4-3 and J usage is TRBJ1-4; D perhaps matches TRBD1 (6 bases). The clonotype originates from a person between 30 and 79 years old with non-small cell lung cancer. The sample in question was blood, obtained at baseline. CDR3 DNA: TGCGCTAGCAGCCAAGTTGGGCTAGGGGGAACTAATGAAAAACTGTTTTTT. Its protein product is CASSQVGLGGTNEKLFF.